The 30 T cell receptor beta chains presented below share a single source sample, sequenced in a study of T cells in Graves' hyperthyroidism and ophthalmopathy. From RNA transcripts, TCR beta CDR3 regions were amplified. Carried out on the TCR CDR3, a first-round RT-PCR used the HTBI primer set. TCRdb analysed the multiplex PCR reads with MiXCR anew, one entry per CDR3 protein. Of about 380,000 distinct CDR3 sequences listed, about 14% are singletons. The sequenced material came from blood. These receptors were collected from a man aged 25-45 years with Graves' hyperthyroidism that later progressed to Graves' ophthalmopathy.

This clonotype was seen repeatedly, ten times or more. V and J are TRBV5-4 and TRBJ2-3; unclear D gene. CDR1 SGHNT and CDR2 YYREEE come from the germline V gene (reference sequence). CDR3 length: 15 residues. Trimming cost V 0 bases and J 1 base, with 9 bases left between them. DNA for the CDR3: TGTGCCAGCAGCTTGGGTCTAAGGGGCACAGATACGCAGTATTTT. This gives the protein CASSLGLRGTDTQYF.

The CDR3: CASSEDNYYNSPLHF. For the CDR3, the DNA is TGCGCCAGCTCCGAAGATAACTACTATAATTCACCCCTCCACTTT. This chain links TRBV5-1 with TRBJ1-6, with D hard to call. V dropped 7 bases and J dropped 3 bases, with 14 bases sitting between them. The CDR3 is 15 amino acids. Germline CDR1 SGHRS, CDR2 YFSETQ.

Ten or more counts support this clonotype. This chain connects TRBV20-1 to TRBJ2-7; TRBD2 agrees at 11 bases. This CDR3 has 14 amino acids. Germline assignment: CDR1 DFQATT and CDR2 SNEGSKA (reference sequence). Germline trimming cut 4 bases from V and 2 bases from J; bases unmatched to any gene: 4. DNA for the CDR3: TGCAGTGCTAAGATAGCGGGGGGGGCCTACGAGCAGTACTTC. This translates into CSAKIAGGAYEQYF.

As concerns this clonotype: A much larger clonotype is one base distant, so this may be a read error. This likely comes from a read error, as the CDR3 has no conserved phenylalanine or tryptophan at its end. This chain uses TRBV12-3 or TRBV12-4 with TRBJ1-1; 9 bases are a match to TRBD1. The V and J ends lost 5 bases and 0 bases, in that order; junction bases with no gene match: 4. CDR3 size: 15 residues. CDR3: CASSTRTGVNTEAFL. In nucleotides, the CDR3 is TGTGCCAGCAGTACCCGGACAGGGGTGAACACTGAAGCTTTCCTT.

This clonotype was recorded many times. V and J are TRBV11-2 and TRBJ2-7; D is unclear. CDR3 length: 11 amino acids. V lost 3 bases to trimming and J lost 4 bases, with 4 bases between them. Germline CDR1 SGHAT, CDR2 FQNNGV. Here the CDR3 reads CASSFLYEQYF. Written as DNA, the CDR3 is TGTGCCAGCAGCTTCTTGTACGAGCAGTACTTC.

The V gene is TRBV11-3, the J gene TRBJ1-1; TRBD1 agrees at 10 bases. Germline-derived CDR1 and CDR2 are SGHNT and YENEEA. This CDR3 has 16 amino acids. The V gene end was trimmed by 4 bases and the J gene end by 3 bases; junction bases not matched to a gene: 8. CDR3 sequence reads: CASSSGQGEPHTEAFF. DNA of the CDR3: TGTGCCAGCAGCTCCGGACAGGGGGAGCCTCACACTGAAGCTTTCTTT.

The chain has TRBV14 and TRBJ1-6; D may be TRBD1 (6 bases). The CDR3 is 15 residues long. V was pared by 4 bases and J by 7 bases, with 14 bases between. The V gene's germline CDR1 is SGHDN and CDR2 FVKESK. The CDR3 bases are TGTGCCAGCAGCCGGACAGCCTCTTTCAATTCACCCCTCCACTTT. It translates to CASSRTASFNSPLHF.

In this sample, this clonotype turned up a few times. The CDR3 DNA reads as TGTGCCAGCAGCTTAGGGGGCAGGAGTTGGACTGAAGCTTTCTTT. Amino acid sequence: CASSLGGRSWTEAFF. The chain employs TRBV11-2 and TRBJ1-1; maybe TRBD1 (5 bases). The V end was cut by 1 base, the J end by 5 bases, with 14 bases between. The V gene's germline CDR1 is SGHAT and CDR2 FQNNGV. CDR3 length equals 15 residues.

Comment on this clonotype: It may be a read error: a sequence one base away is much more abundant. As the CDR3 is not closed by the conserved phenylalanine or tryptophan, this likely results from a read error. The chain employs TRBV20-1 and TRBJ1-2; D not resolved. The V end lost 0 bases, the J end lost 0 bases, and 14 bases lay between the germline ends. CDR1 and CDR2 (germline): DFQATT, SNEGSKA (reference sequence). CDR3 length: 16 residues. Here the CDR3 DNA reads TGCAGTGCTAGAGATGGTCTAGGGTCGGCTAACTATGGCTACACCTGC. Protein product: CSARDGLGSANYGYTC.

This clonotype was observed many times. This chain joins TRBV12-3 or TRBV12-4 and TRBJ1-5; no definite D call. The CDR3 sequence is 12 residues long. The V gene lost 5 bases and the J gene lost 13 bases, with 15 bases spanning the gap. The CDR3 nucleotides are TGTGCCAGCAGTCTCCCCCCAGGACCTCAGCATTTT. This encodes CASSLPPGPQHF.

This clonotype has only a few counts. The CDR3 here is CASSPRGGGSTNTQYF. In nucleotides, the CDR3 is TGCGCCAGCAGCCCTCGAGGGGGGGGGAGTACGAATACGCAGTATTTT. The gene calls are TRBV4-1 and TRBJ2-3; tentative D call: TRBD2 (7 bases). From germline, CDR1 is MGHRA and CDR2 YSYEKL. There are 16 residues in the CDR3. V lost 4 bases, J lost 7 bases, and 21 bases lay in between.

To note about this clonotype: It may be a read error: a sequence one base away is much more abundant. This CDR3 reads CASSPQGGGNGQFF. For the CDR3, the DNA is TGTGCCAGCAGTCCCCAGGGTGGAGGCAATGGGCAGTTCTTC. The chain is built from TRBV6-1 and TRBJ2-1; either TRBD1 or TRBD2 may supply D (5 bases each). In germline, CDR1 is MNHNS, CDR2 SASEGT. The CDR3 runs to 14 residues.

The table lists this clonotype with a few counts. The V gene is TRBV6-1, the J gene TRBJ1-1; D gene ambiguous. Germline V gene sequence: CDR1 MNHNS, CDR2 SASEGT. V was shortened by 6 bases and J by 2 bases, with 10 bases between the two germline ends. The CDR3 covers 13 residues. For the CDR3, the DNA is TGTGCCAGCAGCCATTCAGATAACACTGAAGCTTTCTTT. Its translation: CASSHSDNTEAFF.

This rearrangement joins TRBV2 to TRBJ1-2, with TRBD1 matching over 8 bases. The CDR3 consists of 13 residues. Germline trimming cut 7 bases from V and 8 bases from J; bases unmatched to any gene: 9. Germline CDR1 is SNHLY and CDR2 is FYNNEI. CDR3: CASKAGGFGGYTF. The CDR3 DNA is TGTGCCAGCAAAGCAGGGGGCTTTGGGGGCTACACCTTC. Full variable domain (rest looked up from reference TRBV2 and TRBJ1-2): EPEVTQTPSHQVTQMGQEVILRCVPISNHLYFYWYRQILGQKVEFLVSFYNNEISEKSEIFDDQFSVERPDGSNFTLKIRSTKLEDSAMYFCASKAGGFGGYTFGSGTRLTVV.

The CDR3 spells CSARVPGGSSYNSPLHF. Here the CDR3 DNA reads TGCAGTGCTAGAGTCCCAGGAGGGAGCTCCTATAATTCACCCCTCCACTTT. The rearrangement uses TRBV20-1 and TRBJ1-6; D not certain. Germline V gene data show CDR1 as DFQATT and CDR2 as SNEGSKA (reference sequence). Trimming took 1 base from V and 0 from J, leaving 13 bases between them. The CDR3 contains 17 residues.

V is TRBV18 and J is TRBJ2-2; 8 nucleotides align to TRBD1. The CDR3 contains 16 residues. Germline CDR1 reads KGHSH; CDR2 reads LQKENI. The junction had 10 bases not matched to a gene; V was cut back by 3 bases and J by 7 bases. The CDR3 loop reads CASSPRDRRLNGELFF. The CDR3 DNA reads as TGTGCCAGCTCACCGAGGGACAGGCGATTGAACGGGGAGCTGTTTTTT.

In its sample, this clonotype was seen a few times. The chain recombines TRBV11-3 with TRBJ2-7; possibly TRBD1 for D (6 bases). The CDR3 runs 16 residues. V was cut by 5 bases and J by 2 bases, with 19 bases left in between. The germline V gene encodes CDR1 SGHNT and CDR2 YENEEA. The CDR3 loop reads CASSNKQDSYTYEQYF. The CDR3 DNA follows: TGTGCCAGCAGCAATAAACAGGACAGCTATACCTACGAGCAGTACTTC.

This chain uses TRBV30 with TRBJ1-3; D remains ambiguous. The CDR3 contains 17 residues. Germline values: CDR1 GTSNPN, CDR2 SVGIG (reference sequence). Deletions cut 0 bases from V and 3 bases from J, with 18 bases between. The CDR3 is CAWSVPSGRVGGNTIYF. CDR3 sequence (DNA): TGTGCCTGGAGTGTACCATCGGGGAGGGTGGGTGGAAACACCATATATTTT.

This clonotype was seen at least ten times. The V and J genes are TRBV6-1 and TRBJ2-5, with 15 bases that match TRBD2. V shed 4 bases and J 4 bases; nucleotides not matched to a gene: 1. The CDR3 is made up of 15 amino acids. The germline CDR1 and CDR2 sequences are MNHNS and SASEGT. CDR3 in DNA: TGTGCCAGCAGTGGGACTAGCGGGGGGGCAGAGACCCAGTACTTC. This translates into CASSGTSGGAETQYF.

In regard to this clonotype: A read error may be the cause here, since a much bigger clone is one base away. This chain joins TRBV5-5 and TRBJ1-2; D is ambiguous. Germline-derived CDR1 and CDR2 are SGHKS and YYEKEE (reference sequence). This CDR3 contains 12 residues. The CDR3 region has the DNA TGTGCCAGCAGCTTGCTCTCCGATGGCCACACCTTC. It specifies CASSLLSDGHTF. Based on the CDR3 plus reference TRBV5-5 and TRBJ1-2, the full variable domain is DAGVTQSPTHLIKTRGQQVTLRCSPISGHKSVSWYQQVLGQGPQFIFQYYEKEERGRGNFPDRFSARQFPNYSSELNVNALLLGDSALYLCASSLLSDGHTFGSGTRLTVV.

This clonotype was seen many times. V gene TRBV2 combines with J gene TRBJ1-2; D gene unclear. Trimming left V 4 bases short and J 4 bases short, with 13 bases between. The germline V gene has CDR1 SNHLY and CDR2 FYNNEI. This CDR3 comprises 14 residues. The DNA for the CDR3 is TGTGCCAGCAGTGCGGTGGTATCGGCCTATGGCTACACCTTC. Translation: CASSAVVSAYGYTF.

The V and J genes are TRBV12-3 or TRBV12-4 and TRBJ2-1, with D unclear. The V end was cut by 6 bases, the J end by 1 base, with 16 bases between. The CDR3 extends over 16 amino acids. The CDR3 nucleotides read TGTGCCAGCAGCCCAGGTCGGGCACGGTCCTACAATGAGCAGTTCTTC. This gives the protein CASSPGRARSYNEQFF.

The rearrangement links TRBV29-1 to TRBJ1-2, with a possible D match to TRBD1 (6 bases). Germline V gives CDR1 SQVTM, CDR2 ANQGSEA. Trimming took 5 bases from V and 7 from J, leaving 17 bases between them. This CDR3 region has 13 residues. CDR3 bases: TGCAGCGTTCCGAGACAGGACCTCTTTGGCTACACCTTC. Translated: CSVPRQDLFGYTF.

A few counts support this clonotype. The V and J genes are TRBV13 and TRBJ1-5; TRBD1 aligns across 8 bases. Germline V gene sequence: CDR1 PRHDT, CDR2 FYEKMQ (reference sequence). The CDR3 extends over 15 amino acids. V shed 6 bases and J 4 bases; nucleotides not matched to a gene: 8. The CDR3 is CASSFGRQGNQPQHF. The DNA for the CDR3 is TGTGCCAGCAGTTTCGGCCGACAGGGGAATCAGCCCCAGCATTTT. The full variable domain, completed using reference TRBV13 and TRBJ1-5, is AAGVIQSPRHLIKEKRETATLKCYPIPRHDTVYWYQQGPGQDPQFLISFYEKMQSDKGSIPDRFSAQQFSDYHSELNMSSLELGDSALYFCASSFGRQGNQPQHFGDGTRLSIL.

This clonotype was observed a handful of times. This may be a read error, as it is one base from a much larger clone. This rearrangement joins TRBV7-9 to TRBJ2-7; D perhaps matches TRBD2 (6 bases). CDR1 is SEHNR and CDR2 is FQNEAQ in the germline V gene (reference sequence). The CDR3 covers 12 residues. For the CDR3, the DNA is TGTGCCACCAGCTCCGGGGCGGGGGAGCAGTACTTC. It yields the protein CATSSGAGEQYF.

There are a few counts of this clonotype. V is TRBV28 and J is TRBJ2-6; unclear D gene. The CDR3 is 15 residues long. The V gene lost 3 bases and the J gene lost 0 bases, with 6 bases spanning the gap. Germline V lookup: CDR1 MDHEN, CDR2 SYDVKM. CDR3: CASSFLASGANVLTF. Written as DNA, the CDR3 is TGTGCCAGCAGTTTTCTTGCCTCTGGGGCCAACGTCCTGACTTTC. Looking up the rest from reference TRBV28 and TRBJ2-6 gives the full variable domain: DVKVTQSSRYLVKRTGEKVFLECVQDMDHENMFWYRQDPGLGLRLIYFSYDVKMKEKGDIPEGYSVSREKKERFSLILESASTNQTSMYLCASSFLASGANVLTFGAGSRLTVL.

This clonotype was detected once. The rearrangement links TRBV11-2 to TRBJ2-5; 13 bases line up with TRBD2. V lost 1 base to trimming and J lost 4 bases; unmatched junction nucleotides: 9. This CDR3 has 18 amino acids. The V gene's germline CDR1 is SGHAT and CDR2 FQNNGV. The CDR3 region is CASSLGTSGSFSGETQYF. In nucleotides, the CDR3 is TGTGCCAGCAGCTTAGGGACTAGCGGGAGTTTTTCTGGAGAGACCCAGTACTTC.

This clonotype has ten or more counts. The chain uses TRBV20-1 and TRBJ1-1; 7 bases are a match to TRBD1. Germline loops: CDR1 DFQATT, CDR2 SNEGSKA (reference sequence). The CDR3 loop spans 16 amino acids. Losses at the gene ends were 3 bases for V and 0 bases for J; bases not matched to a gene: 10. CDR3 sequence (DNA): TGCAGTGCTAGCGGCGACCCGGGACAGATGAACACTGAAGCTTTCTTT. It is translated as CSASGDPGQMNTEAFF.

Comments on this clonotype: This sequence may be a read error, since a much larger clone differs from it by one base. The rearrangement joins TRBV18 to TRBJ2-2; D is possibly TRBD1 (6 bases). Germline V CDR1 and CDR2: KGHSH, LQKENI. V was cut by 1 base and J by 0 bases, with 6 bases left in between. The CDR3 consists of 15 residues. The chain's CDR3 is CASSPQGANTGELFF. Written as DNA, the CDR3 is TGTGCCAGCTCACCACAGGGGGCGAACACCGGGGAGCTGTTTTTT.

This chain joins TRBV9 and TRBJ2-3; D is possibly TRBD1 (5 bases). Germline V gives CDR1 SGDLS, CDR2 YYNGEE. The V gene lost 1 base and the J gene lost 3 bases, with 12 bases spanning the gap. There are 15 residues in the CDR3. In DNA form, the CDR3 reads TGTGCCAGCAGCGTACAGGGTCTTAGAACAGATACGCAGTATTTT. This translates into CASSVQGLRTDTQYF.